This is a list of T cell receptor beta chains from one sample in a study of identical twins. From the 5' RACE reads, TCRdb called clonotypes with MiXCR, one entry per CDR3 protein. The sample records a few hundred thousand distinct CDR3 sequences, roughly 12% being singletons. The data were also submitted as part of a second study, on yellow fever vaccine responses in identical twins.

Sequencing was done on a sample of memory (CD45RO+) T cells sorted from blood. All receptors come from a woman between 18 and 30 years old in good health. The CDR3 runs from the conserved cysteine through the conserved F or W. Fields, in order: D gene, J gene, clone size, V gene, CDR3 DNA, CDR3 protein. A D gene is named only where the DNA matches it firmly. A row's size may be missing; if present it is once, few, many or a size class.

- | TRBJ2-3 | - | TRBV5-8 | TGTGCCAGCAGCTTGGGGGCGGGGGCCGGCACAGATACGCAGTATTTT | CASSLGAGAGTDTQYF
- | TRBJ1-6 | few | TRBV3-1 | TGTGCCAGCAGCCACGGGACGGGGGGCCTGAATTCACCCCTCCACTTT | CASSHGTGGLNSPLHF
- | TRBJ2-3 | - | TRBV12-3/TRBV12-4 | TGTGCCAGCATTTCAGGAGGGGATACGCAGTATTTT | CASISGGDTQYF
- | TRBJ2-5 | many | TRBV7-6 | TGTGCCAGCAGCTACGGACTACTGGAGACCCAGTACTTC | CASSYGLLETQYF
- | TRBJ2-1 | few | TRBV11-2 | TGTGCCAGCAGCTTAGGCGCCGAAGGGAATGAGCAGTTCTTC | CASSLGAEGNEQFF
TRBD2 | TRBJ2-1 | many | TRBV29-1 | TGCAGCGTATATATAGCGGGAGCTTCCTACAATGAGCAGTTCTTC | CSVYIAGASYNEQFF
- | TRBJ1-5 | many | TRBV10-3 | TGTGCCATCAGTGAGACCGGGGGCCGAGTGGATCAGCCCCAGCATTTT | CAISETGGRVDQPQHF
- | TRBJ2-3 | many | TRBV4-1 | TGCGCCAGCAGCCAGGGCGGGGAACGTGGAGATACGCAGTATTTT | CASSQGGERGDTQYF
TRBD2 | TRBJ2-7 | - | TRBV28 | TGTGCCAGCAGTTTAACTAGCGGGGGTCGCTCCTACGAGCAGTACTTC | CASSLTSGGRSYEQYF
- | TRBJ2-6 | many | TRBV20-1 | TGCAGTGCCGGGAACGTTTTCTCTGGGGCCAACGTCCTGACTTTC | CSAGNVFSGANVLTF
- | TRBJ2-7 | many | TRBV9 | TGTGCCAGCAGCGTTTTTCAGGACAGAGACTACGAGCAGTACTTC | CASSVFQDRDYEQYF
- | TRBJ2-5 | few | TRBV6-2/TRBV6-3 | TGTGCCAGCAGTACAAATCGAGAGACCCAGTACTTC | CASSTNRETQYF
TRBD2 | TRBJ2-2 | few | TRBV7-6 | TGTGCCAGCAGTAAAGGAGGGAGGGTAGCCGGGGAGCTGTTTTTT | CASSKGGRVAGELFF
- | TRBJ1-1 | many | TRBV14 | TGTGCCAGCAGCCGAATATACACTGAAGCTTTCTTT | CASSRIYTEAFF
- | TRBJ1-5 | - | TRBV5-6 | TGTGCCAGCAGCTTGCGGCGGACCACTGAGAGACAGCCCCAGCATTTT | CASSLRRTTERQPQHF
TRBD2 | TRBJ2-5 | - | TRBV27 | TGTGCCAGCAGTTTATTCACTAGCGGGGGGGGAAAGACCCAGTACTTC | CASSLFTSGGGKTQYF
TRBD2 | TRBJ2-2 | - | TRBV5-1 | TGCGCCAGCAGCAGACTAGCGGGAGGGAACACCGGGGAGCTGTTTTTT | CASSRLAGGNTGELFF
TRBD1 | TRBJ2-3 | many | TRBV6-5 | TGTGCCAGCAGTTACTTCGGACAGGGGTCTCAGTTTGGAGATACGCAGTATTTT | CASSYFGQGSQFGDTQYF
TRBD2 | TRBJ2-1 | few | TRBV12-5 | TGTGCTAGTGGTTTGATCGAACTAGCGGGGGGGCCCAATGAGCAGTTCTTC | CASGLIELAGGPNEQFF
TRBD2 | TRBJ2-1 | many | TRBV11-2 | TGTGCCAGCAGCTCTAGCGGGGGTAACAATGAGCAGTTCTTC | CASSSSGGNNEQFF
- | TRBJ2-5 | few | TRBV20-1 | TGCAGTGCCGCACAGGGTAGGGAGACCCAGTACTTC | CSAAQGRETQYF
TRBD2 | TRBJ2-2 | many | TRBV5-1 | TGCGCCAGCAGTGGCGGGGGGGCGAAGACCGGGGAGCTGTTTTTT | CASSGGGAKTGELFF
TRBD2 | TRBJ2-1 | - | TRBV20-1 | TGCAGTGCTCGGGGGGGCATCAATGAGCAGTTCTTC | CSARGGINEQFF
TRBD1 | TRBJ1-1 | few | TRBV20-1 | TGCAGTGCGCATAAGACAGGGGGCCACACTGAAGCTTTCTTT | CSAHKTGGHTEAFF
- | TRBJ2-1 | - | TRBV4-2 | TGTGCCAGCAGCTCTGGAGGGGGGGGGGCAAGTGAGCAGTTCTTC | CASSSGGGGASEQFF
- | TRBJ2-1 | few | TRBV5-1 | TGCGCCAGCAGGGAGTCAGGGTCTACCAACAATGAGCAGTTCTTC | CASRESGSTNNEQFF
- | TRBJ2-7 | few | TRBV6-1 | TGTGCCAGCAGTGACCAGGTTAAGTCCTACGAGCAGTACTTC | CASSDQVKSYEQYF
TRBD1 | TRBJ2-1 | - | TRBV20-1 | TGCAGTGCTAGTGACCGGGACAGATCCTACAATGAGCAGTTCTTC | CSASDRDRSYNEQFF
- | TRBJ2-7 | - | TRBV6-1 | TGTGCCAGCAGGAGACAGAGGAACTACGAGCAGTACTTC | CASRRQRNYEQYF
- | TRBJ2-3 | - | TRBV7-2 | TGTGCCAGCAGCTTAGGCAGGGGCCAGGACCGAGATACGCAGTATTTT | CASSLGRGQDRDTQYF
TRBD1 | TRBJ2-3 | few | TRBV20-1 | TGCAGTGCTAGACCCTATCCGGGACAGGGAGTAGTAAGAGATACGCAGTATTTT | CSARPYPGQGVVRDTQYF
- | TRBJ1-2 | - | TRBV6-2/TRBV6-3 | TGTGCCAGCAGTTGGGGCGGAGGCGACGGCTACACCTTC | CASSWGGGDGYTF
- | TRBJ2-1 | - | TRBV11-1 | TGTGCCAGCAGCTTACTGGGGTTTGGCAATGAGCAGTTCTTC | CASSLLGFGNEQFF
- | TRBJ2-5 | - | TRBV7-2 | TGTGCCAGCAGGAAACCGGGCCCCGAAGGGACCCAGTACTTC | CASRKPGPEGTQYF
TRBD2 | TRBJ2-1 | - | TRBV4-2 | TGTGCCAGCAGCCAAGCTGCGACTAGCGGGGGGGTAATGGCCAATGAGCAGTTCTTC | CASSQAATSGGVMANEQFF
TRBD2 | TRBJ2-3 | many | TRBV2 | TGTGCCAGCATGTCGGGGGGTGGATCAGATACGCAGTATTTT | CASMSGGGSDTQYF
- | TRBJ2-7 | - | TRBV27 | TGTGCCAGCAGTCCCCATCGCCCCAGTTCCTACGAGCAGTACTTC | CASSPHRPSSYEQYF
- | TRBJ2-2 | few | TRBV18 | TGTGCCAGCTCACCATCCGGGTCCACCCTCGACGGGGAGCTGTTTTTT | CASSPSGSTLDGELFF
TRBD2 | TRBJ2-2 | - | TRBV20-1 | TGCAGTGCTAGAGATGTGGTCGGACTAGCCGGCACCGGGGAGCTGTTTTTT | CSARDVVGLAGTGELFF
TRBD2 | TRBJ2-7 | - | TRBV18 | TGTGCCAGCTCAGGATTAAGCGGGGATCGCGGCTACGAGCAGTACTTC | CASSGLSGDRGYEQYF
- | TRBJ1-4 | many | TRBV12-3/TRBV12-4 | TGTGCCAGCAGTTTAGTGGCGGGTAATGAAAAACTGTTTTTT | CASSLVAGNEKLFF
- | TRBJ1-2 | many | TRBV9 | TGTGCCAGCAGCGGAGGGACCTCTCCTTTAAGTGCCTTC | CASSGGTSPLSAF
TRBD1 | TRBJ2-7 | few | TRBV6-1 | TGTGCCAGCAGACCCGACAGGGGGTCGTACGAGCAGTACTTC | CASRPDRGSYEQYF
- | TRBJ2-7 | - | TRBV7-8 | TGTGCCAGCAGCCCGGACGTGAGCTCCTACGAGCAGTACTTC | CASSPDVSSYEQYF
TRBD1 | TRBJ1-6 | few | TRBV30 | TGTGCCTGGATTAAAACAGGGGGTCCCGGTTCACCCCTCCACTTT | CAWIKTGGPGSPLHF
- | TRBJ2-1 | many | TRBV12-3/TRBV12-4 | TGTGCCAGCAGCCCCCGCGGGATTGAGCAGTTCTTC | CASSPRGIEQFF
TRBD1 | TRBJ1-4 | - | TRBV27 | TGTGCCAGCAGTTTCATCCCTCAGCCAGGGGGAAATGAAAAACTGTTTTTT | CASSFIPQPGGNEKLFF
TRBD2 | TRBJ2-3 | few | TRBV10-3 | TGTGCCATCAGTGACTTTGTTAGCGGGCCAAGCACAGATACGCAGTATTTT | CAISDFVSGPSTDTQYF
- | TRBJ2-5 | - | TRBV7-3 | TGTGCCAGCAGCCCTAATCATCAAGAGACCCAGTACTTC | CASSPNHQETQYF
- | TRBJ2-1 | few | TRBV5-5 | TGTGCCAGCAGCTTGTTGCGGGACTCCTACAATGAGCAGTTCTTC | CASSLLRDSYNEQFF
- | TRBJ2-1 | - | TRBV6-1 | TGTGCCAGCAGACGTAGGGGGCTCGGGGGTTACAATGAGCAGTTCTTC | CASRRRGLGGYNEQFF
TRBD1 | TRBJ1-6 | many | TRBV5-1 | TGCGCCAGCAGCCCGGACAGGACTAAAAATTCACCCCTCCACTTT | CASSPDRTKNSPLHF
- | TRBJ2-5 | many | TRBV5-1 | TGCGCCAGCAGCTTGGGGGCAGCGAAAGAGACCCAGTACTTC | CASSLGAAKETQYF
TRBD2 | TRBJ2-5 | - | TRBV29-1 | TGCAGCGGGGGTAAAGCGGGAGGGGGAGAGACCCAGTACTTC | CSGGKAGGGETQYF